This TCR beta chain comes out of a study of blood T cell repertoires in COVID-19. There are 14 residues in the CDR3. J lost 3 bases, V lost 4 bases, and 5 bases had no gene match. Germline V gene data show CDR1 as SGDLS and CDR2 as YYNGEE. Libraries were prepared by immunoSEQ multiplex PCR; TCRdb keeps only in-frame clonotypes and omits some of them. This table holds more than 110,000 clones, about 77% found once. With respect to this clone: The sample holds other DNA sequences that translate to the same CDR3.

This chain connects TRBV9 to TRBJ2-7; 9 nucleotides agree with TRBD1. The sequencing sample was made of peripheral blood. This sequence was found in a woman aged 45-60 years with active or convalescent COVID-19. The CDR3 nucleotides are TGTGCCAGCAGCCCCCCGGGACAGGGCTACGAGCAGTACTTC. It yields the protein CASSPPGQGYEQYF.